The clone carrying this T cell receptor beta chain was counted a few times. Trimming cost V 1 base and J 0 bases; bases outside gene matches: 3. This CDR3 spans 16 amino acids. Germline V gives CDR1 SGHTA, CDR2 FQGNSA. TCRdb used MiXCR to reprocess the 5' RACE reads, holding one entry per CDR3 protein. Of roughly 180,000 distinct CDR3 sequences listed, about 6% are singletons. The data are from a study of T cells after yellow fever vaccination. Study summary: The fractions with low cell numbers were processed using SMART-Seq v4 Ultra Low Input.

The sequence came from a man in his late teens or twenties who received the YFV17D yellow fever vaccine. The source was CD4+ T cells sorted from PBMCs, collected on the day of the first yellow fever vaccination. The genes are TRBV7-2 and TRBJ1-5; 7 bases map to TRBD1. The CDR3 nucleotides read TGTGCCAGCAGCTTAGTGACAGGGTATAGCAATCAGCCCCAGCATTTT. Amino acids: CASSLVTGYSNQPQHF.